The present T cell receptor beta chain was sequenced within a study of OX40 agonist ivuxolimab in advanced cancers. Study-level background: Ivuxolimab, an agonistic anti-OX40 (CD134) antibody, was given to patients. Patients were infused with ivuxolimab every 2 weeks at 0.01 to 10 mg/kg. Three partial responders included one hepatocellular carcinoma patient and two cutaneous melanoma patients.

Germline CDR1 MNHEY, CDR2 SVGAGI. Germline trimming cut 7 bases from V and 14 bases from J; bases unmatched to any gene: 11. The CDR3 extends over 13 amino acids. At baseline, cycle 4 day 1, and cycle 7 day 1, blood was sampled. Clones were read by immunoSEQ multiplex PCR, and TCRdb kept only the in-frame ones, dropping some. This table has under 25,000 clones, around two thirds appearing once. V gene TRBV6-5 combines with J gene TRBJ1-6; 7 nucleotides agree with TRBD1. The input for sequencing was CD4+ or CD8+ T cells sorted from blood, taken in a trial of the OX40 agonist ivuxolimab. This clonotype originated in an adult with an advanced solid tumor such as melanoma, head and neck, liver or kidney cancer. In nucleotides, the CDR3 is TGTGCCAGCACCTACAGGGGAGCCAGGACCCTCCACTTT. It yields the protein CASTYRGARTLHF.